These 30 T cell receptor beta chains came from one sample sequenced in a study of identical twins. TCRdb reprocessed the 5' RACE reads via MiXCR and lists one record per CDR3 protein. The sample carries about 810,000 distinct CDR3 sequences, approximately 13% recorded once. The same sample was also used in a study of yellow fever vaccine responses in identical twins.

The source material was PBMCs. The receptors come from a young woman in good health.

The gene calls are TRBV6-9 and TRBJ2-2; 8 bases map to TRBD1. The V gene's germline CDR1 is MNHGY and CDR2 SVAAGI. The J segment lost 0 bases and the V segment lost 8 bases, leaving 5 bases of the junction unmatched. This CDR3 has 15 amino acids. CDR3 sequence (DNA): TGTGCCAGCGTCTCGACAGGGGCGAACACCGGGGAGCTGTTTTTT. This encodes CASVSTGANTGELFF.

In this sample, this clonotype turned up many times. The gene calls are TRBV29-1 and TRBJ2-2; D may be TRBD1 (6 bases). Germline V CDR1 and CDR2: SQVTM, ANQGSEA. This CDR3 has 13 amino acids. Deletions cut 6 bases from V and 4 bases from J, with 12 bases between. CDR3 bases: TGCAGCGTGTACAGGGACGGCACCGGGGAGCTGTTTTTT. Encoded protein: CSVYRDGTGELFF.

In this sample, this clonotype turned up a few times. The chain combines TRBV3-1 with TRBJ1-2, with TRBD1 as a possible D gene (5 bases). The length of the CDR3 is 14 residues. Germline V lookup: CDR1 LGHDT, CDR2 YNNKEL (reference sequence). V lost 4 bases, J lost 6 bases, and 15 bases lay in between. The CDR3 DNA sequence: TGTGCCAGCAGCCGTAGGTTTGGGGGTGATGGCTACACCTTC. Residues: CASSRRFGGDGYTF.

This clonotype was seen only a few times. The chain recombines TRBV3-1 with TRBJ2-3; 12 bases match TRBD2. V lost 6 bases, J lost 3 bases, and 10 bases stayed unmatched. This CDR3 comprises 17 residues. The V gene's germline CDR1 is LGHDT and CDR2 YNNKEL (reference sequence). The CDR3 DNA reads TGTGCCAGCAGTCAGGGGCTAGCGGGAGGGAAGACAGATACGCAGTATTTT. This translates into CASSQGLAGGKTDTQYF.

The chain carries TRBV13 and TRBJ2-5; D perhaps matches TRBD2 (6 bases). Germline V CDR1 and CDR2: PRHDT, FYEKMQ (reference sequence). The CDR3 totals 15 residues. Trimming pared 4 bases from V and 5 bases from J, leaving 17 bases between. The CDR3 protein is CASSSKGLGGETQYF. In nucleotides, the CDR3 is TGTGCCAGCAGCTCCAAGGGACTTGGGGGGGAGACCCAGTACTTC.

The chain links TRBV19 to TRBJ2-7; D gene unclear. V dropped 4 bases and J dropped 2 bases, with 15 bases sitting between them. The V gene's germline CDR1 is LNHDA and CDR2 SQIVND (reference sequence). The CDR3 length is 15 residues. The DNA for the CDR3 is TGTGCCAGTAGTACCCTGCCGGGCGCTACCTACGAGCAGTACTTC. Its protein is CASSTLPGATYEQYF.

V and J are TRBV5-1 and TRBJ2-3, with a tentative D call TRBD2 (5 bases). Per the germline V gene, CDR1 is SGHRS and CDR2 is YFSETQ. The CDR3 covers 12 residues. Trimming removed 7 bases at V and 5 bases at J, with 11 bases between. CDR3 sequence: CASRRVEDTQYF. The DNA for the CDR3 is TGCGCCAGCCGGCGGGTTGAAGATACGCAGTATTTT.

This chain connects TRBV5-1 to TRBJ2-1, with D perhaps TRBD2 (6 bases). The CDR3 extends over 14 amino acids. Trimming removed 0 bases at V and 8 bases at J, with 12 bases between. The germline V gene has CDR1 SGHRS and CDR2 YFSETQ. Written as DNA, the CDR3 is TGCGCCAGCAGCTTGGACGGGAGTCTGGATGAGCAGTTCTTC. Protein: CASSLDGSLDEQFF.

Remarks on this clonotype: A read error is likely, as this CDR3 ends without the conserved phenylalanine or tryptophan. The DNA is omitted, as the CDR3 cannot be located on it reliably, and the CDR3 follows TCRdb's listing. This chain connects TRBV29-1 to TRBJ2-1; the D call in the table, TRBD2, was not verified against the DNA. The CDR3 is made up of 12 amino acids, end residues included. Germline-derived CDR1 and CDR2 are SQVTM and ANQGSEA. This CDR3 is CSANVLAGQFVP.

This clonotype was detected a few times. The rearrangement joins TRBV28 to TRBJ1-1; D call uncertain. V was clipped by 7 bases and J by 2 bases, with 11 bases between them. Per germline, CDR1 MDHEN and CDR2 SYDVKM. CDR3 size: 13 residues. CDR3 nucleotide sequence: TGTGCCAGCACCAAACGGTCAAACACTGAAGCTTTCTTT. It translates to CASTKRSNTEAFF. The full variable domain, in which reference TRBV28 and TRBJ1-1 provide the parts outside the CDR3, is DVKVTQSSRYLVKRTGEKVFLECVQDMDHENMFWYRQDPGLGLRLIYFSYDVKMKEKGDIPEGYSVSREKKERFSLILESASTNQTSMYLCASTKRSNTEAFFGQGTRLTVV.

This clonotype was counted many times. The V gene is TRBV29-1, the J gene TRBJ2-3; TRBD2 might be the D (5 bases). Trimming stripped 3 bases from V and 4 bases from J, with 11 bases between. Looked up from germline, CDR1 is SQVTM and CDR2 is ANQGSEA. The CDR3 loop spans 13 amino acids. Here the CDR3 reads CSVDLARADTQYF. The CDR3 DNA follows: TGCAGCGTTGACTTAGCGAGAGCAGATACGCAGTATTTT.

This clonotype was seen repeatedly, ten times or more. The CDR3 loop reads CAISLVSEQFF. The CDR3 DNA follows: TGTGCCATTTCGTTGGTTTCTGAGCAGTTCTTC. The chain carries TRBV2 and TRBJ2-1; D is undetermined. CDR1 is SNHLY and CDR2 is FYNNEI in the germline V gene. Trimming stripped 10 bases from V and 9 bases from J, with 13 bases between. This CDR3 is 11 amino acids long.

The chain links TRBV6-5 to TRBJ2-3; D uncertain. The CDR3 covers 13 residues. Germline V gene lookup returns CDR1 MNHEY and CDR2 SVGAGI. V was trimmed by 1 base and J by 2 bases, leaving 4 bases between them. The CDR3 nucleotides read TGTGCCAGCAGTTACTTCCTCACAGATACGCAGTATTTT. This sequence encodes CASSYFLTDTQYF.

This clonotype was observed a few times. The chain combines TRBV12-5 with TRBJ2-7, with 8 bases that match TRBD2. The CDR3 extends over 16 amino acids. In germline, CDR1 is LGHNT, CDR2 FRNRAP. V lost 0 bases to trimming and J lost 6 bases; unmatched junction nucleotides: 10. The CDR3 nucleotides are TGTGCTAGTGGTTTGGTACCTGGGACTAGTCGGTCCGAGCAGTACTTC. It encodes CASGLVPGTSRSEQYF. The entire variable domain, with the rest obtained from reference TRBV12-5 and TRBJ2-7, is as follows: DARVTQTPRHKVTEMGQEVTMRCQPILGHNTVFWYRQTMMQGLELLAYFRNRAPLDDSGMPKDRFSAEMPDATLATLKIQPSEPRDSAVYFCASGLVPGTSRSEQYFGPGTRLTVT.

This clonotype was recorded at least ten times. The V gene is TRBV2, the J gene TRBJ2-2; D gene ambiguous. Looked up from germline, CDR1 is SNHLY and CDR2 is FYNNEI. CDR3 length: 12 amino acids. Trimming took 6 bases from V and 4 from J, leaving 6 bases between them. DNA for the CDR3: TGTGCCAGCAGGGTTCTCACCGGGGAGCTGTTTTTT. It is translated as CASRVLTGELFF.

This clonotype has ten or more counts. J is TRBJ1-1 and V is TRBV20-1; 9 bases align to TRBD1. This CDR3 comprises 14 residues. V shed 6 bases, J shed 10 bases, and the junction held 15 bases outside the gene matches. The germline gives CDR1 DFQATT, CDR2 SNEGSKA (reference sequence). CDR3 in DNA: TGCAGTGCGAGGGCCCCCGACAGGGGGTTAGTAGCTTTCTTT. Translation: CSARAPDRGLVAFF.

This clonotype was picked up a small number of times. This chain links TRBV3-1 with TRBJ2-4, with 8 bases matching TRBD1. Trimming took 0 bases from V and 1 from J; bases not matched to a gene: 11. The germline V gene has CDR1 LGHDT and CDR2 YNNKEL (reference sequence). This CDR3 has 19 amino acids. The CDR3 sequence: CASSQDVSRDRGAKNIQYF. DNA of the CDR3: TGTGCCAGCAGCCAAGATGTATCGCGAGACAGGGGTGCCAAAAACATTCAGTACTTC.

The rearrangement uses TRBV7-9 and TRBJ2-7, with a weak D call TRBD2 (6 bases). The CDR3 length is 12 residues. Germline loops: CDR1 SEHNR, CDR2 FQNEAQ (reference sequence). The V gene lost 10 bases and the J gene lost 2 bases, with 12 bases spanning the gap. CDR3 residues: CATEEGPYEQYF. The CDR3 DNA reads as TGTGCCACAGAGGAGGGGCCCTACGAGCAGTACTTC.

In its sample, this clonotype was seen a few times. The chain recombines TRBV28 with TRBJ2-5; tentatively, D is TRBD1 (5 bases). The V gene's germline CDR1 is MDHEN and CDR2 SYDVKM. The CDR3 is 13 amino acids. V lost 5 bases and J 5 bases, leaving 12 bases between the germline ends. The CDR3 region has the DNA TGTGCCAGCAGTCCCTCAGGGTGGGAGACCCAGTACTTC. Protein sequence: CASSPSGWETQYF.

This clonotype has a handful of counts. J is TRBJ2-3 and V is TRBV6-5; TRBD1 might be the D (5 bases). Per germline, CDR1 MNHEY and CDR2 SVGAGI. V was pared by 0 bases and J by 4 bases, with 20 bases between. The CDR3 is made up of 18 amino acids. The CDR3 nucleotides are TGTGCCAGCAGTTACTCGATCGCCCCAGGGTGGCGGCCAGATACGCAGTATTTT. Protein product: CASSYSIAPGWRPDTQYF.

This clonotype came up a few times. The rearrangement uses TRBV19 and TRBJ1-1; D perhaps matches TRBD1 (5 bases). V was trimmed by 2 bases and J by 5 bases, leaving 9 bases between them. CDR1 and CDR2 (germline): LNHDA, SQIVND (reference sequence). The CDR3 covers 13 residues. CDR3 amino acids: CASSIIGGTEAFF. The DNA for the CDR3 is TGTGCCAGTAGTATAATCGGGGGAACTGAAGCTTTCTTT.

Many counts were recorded for this clonotype. The chain employs TRBV7-2 and TRBJ1-1, with 8 nucleotides matching TRBD1. Germline V lookup: CDR1 SGHTA, CDR2 FQGNSA. Unmatched junction bases numbered 9, after V lost 3 bases and J lost 0 bases. This CDR3 has 17 residues. The CDR3: CASSLMGDRTVNTEAFF. DNA of the CDR3: TGTGCCAGCAGCTTGATGGGGGACAGGACAGTGAACACTGAAGCTTTCTTT.

The V gene is TRBV19, the J gene TRBJ2-2, with TRBD1 identical over 10 bases. CDR3 size: 16 residues. Germline-derived CDR1 and CDR2 are LNHDA and SQIVND (reference sequence). With V trimmed by 7 bases and J by 4 bases, 9 bases remained unmatched. The CDR3 bases are TGTGCCAGTACTTTCGGACAGGGGGATATCACCGGGGAGCTGTTTTTT. Translating it yields CASTFGQGDITGELFF. The full variable domain, in which reference TRBV19 and TRBJ2-2 provide the parts outside the CDR3, is DGGITQSPKYLFRKEGQNVTLSCEQNLNHDAMYWYRQDPGQGLRLIYYSQIVNDFQKGDIAEGYSVSREKKESFPLTVTSAQKNPTAFYLCASTFGQGDITGELFFGEGSRLTVL.

The rearrangement links TRBV29-1 to TRBJ2-7, with a tentative D call TRBD1 (6 bases). The ends were cut back, 4 bases at V and 5 bases at J, with 15 bases in the middle. The CDR3 covers 13 residues. CDR1 is SQVTM, CDR2 ANQGSEA, per germline. CDR3 in DNA: TGCAGCGTTGTGAGGGGGACCCCCGACGAGCAGTACTTC. It yields the protein CSVVRGTPDEQYF.

This clonotype was seen ten or more times. The CDR3 sequence is CASSPRLAGGRTDTQYF. CDR3 DNA sequence: TGCGCCAGCAGCCCGAGACTAGCGGGGGGCCGCACAGATACGCAGTATTTT. The chain recombines TRBV5-1 with TRBJ2-3; TRBD2 aligns across 13 bases. The CDR3 consists of 17 residues. V gave up 4 bases and J gave up 1 base; unmatched junction bases: 6. Per the germline V gene, CDR1 is SGHRS and CDR2 is YFSETQ.

This chain joins TRBV4-2 and TRBJ2-4; TRBD2 might be the D (6 bases). CDR3 size: 17 residues. Germline CDR1 is LGHNA and CDR2 is YNFKEQ. Trimming pared 0 bases from V and 3 bases from J, leaving 15 bases between. CDR3 amino acids: CASSQDLGGFGKNIQYF. CDR3 in DNA: TGTGCCAGCAGCCAAGATCTTGGGGGGTTTGGCAAAAACATTCAGTACTTC.

This clonotype was recorded a few times. The V and J genes are TRBV6-1 and TRBJ1-4, with 10 bases fitting TRBD1. Looked up from germline, CDR1 is MNHNS and CDR2 is SASEGT. The CDR3 sequence is 15 residues long. V lost 7 bases to trimming and J lost 5 bases; unmatched junction nucleotides: 7. The chain's CDR3 is CASTLTGGLNEKLFF. CDR3 DNA: TGTGCCAGCACCTTGACAGGGGGCCTAAATGAAAAACTGTTTTTT.

The rearrangement uses TRBV29-1 and TRBJ2-1; 7 bases align to TRBD2. Per germline, CDR1 SQVTM and CDR2 ANQGSEA. The CDR3 runs 16 residues. V was clipped by 0 bases and J by 1 base; unmatched bases: 6. The CDR3 loop is CSVEDQGAGSYNEQFF. CDR3 in DNA: TGCAGCGTTGAAGATCAGGGAGCGGGGTCCTACAATGAGCAGTTCTTC.

V and J are TRBV3-1 and TRBJ2-7; D uncertain. The CDR3 consists of 14 residues. V was cut by 0 bases and J by 4 bases, with 10 bases left in between. The V gene's germline CDR1 is LGHDT and CDR2 YNNKEL (reference sequence). Here the CDR3 reads CASSQEIQFYEQYF. The CDR3 DNA reads as TGTGCCAGCAGCCAAGAGATACAGTTTTACGAGCAGTACTTC.

This clonotype occurred a few times. V is TRBV10-3 and J is TRBJ2-1, with a tentative D call TRBD1 (6 bases). From germline, CDR1 is ENHRY and CDR2 SYGVKD. Trimming left V 11 bases short and J 0 bases short, with 14 bases between. This CDR3 contains 14 residues. CDR3 sequence: CAARLGGSYNEQFF. The CDR3 DNA follows: TGTGCCGCCCGGTTAGGGGGCTCCTACAATGAGCAGTTCTTC.